The present T cell receptor (beta chain) was sequenced within a study of blood T cell repertoires in COVID-19. Overall study context: The United States, Italy and Spain supplied acute and convalescent COVID-19 samples. T cells, B-cell-depleted T cells, or PBMCs supplied cDNA or gDNA.

Authors' methods: Using reference gene primer amplification, nucleated cell counts were estimated. The method was immunoSEQ multiplex PCR; TCRdb's version includes in-frame clones alone and lacks a portion of them. V, J and clone size reflect that table, while D and trimming were determined from the DNA. The table includes 90,000 to 130,000 clones, around 76% detected once. The sequenced sample consisted of peripheral blood. The origin of this receptor is an elderly woman with acute or convalescent COVID-19.

CDR3 loop: CASSLGGLGFYGYTF. CDR3 sequence (DNA): TGTGCCAGCAGCTTAGGTGGCCTAGGCTTCTATGGCTACACCTTC. This chain uses TRBV7-8 with TRBJ1-2; D is ambiguous. The CDR3 has 15 amino acids. V lost 1 base and J 4 bases, leaving 13 bases between the germline ends. Per the germline V gene, CDR1 is SGHVS and CDR2 is FQNEAQ. Full variable domain (remainder filled in from reference TRBV7-8 and TRBJ1-2): GAGVSQSPRYKVAKRGQDVALRCDPISGHVSLFWYQQALGQGPEFLTYFQNEAQLDKSGLPSDRFFAERPEGSVSTLKIQRTQQEDSAVYLCASSLGGLGFYGYTFGSGTRLTVV.